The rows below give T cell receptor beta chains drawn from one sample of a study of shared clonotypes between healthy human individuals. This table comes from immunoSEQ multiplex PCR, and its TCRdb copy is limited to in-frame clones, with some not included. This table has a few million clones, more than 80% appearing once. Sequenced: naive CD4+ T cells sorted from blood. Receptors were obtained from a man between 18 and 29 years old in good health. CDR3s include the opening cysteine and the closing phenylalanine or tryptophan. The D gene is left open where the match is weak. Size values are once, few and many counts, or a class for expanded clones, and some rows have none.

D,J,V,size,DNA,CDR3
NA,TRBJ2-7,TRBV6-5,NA,TGTGCCAGCAGTTACGGGGGGTGGCAGTACTTC,CASSYGGWQYF
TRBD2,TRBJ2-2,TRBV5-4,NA,TGTGCCAGCAGCCGGCCTCCTAGTGGGGGGGCCGGGGAGCTGTTTTTT,CASSRPPSGGAGELFF
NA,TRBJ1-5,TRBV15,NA,TGTGCCACCCGTCCGGGGGGGGGTAGCAATCAGCCCCAGCATTTT,CATRPGGGSNQPQHF
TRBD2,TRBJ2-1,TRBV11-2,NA,TGTGCCAGCAGCTTAGCTGGGACTAGCGGTAACAATGAGCAGTTCTTC,CASSLAGTSGNNEQFF
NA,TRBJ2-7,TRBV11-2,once,TGTGCCAGCAGCTTATGGTATGACGACCTCTACGAGCAGTACTTC,CASSLWYDDLYEQYF
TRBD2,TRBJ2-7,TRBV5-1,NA,TGCGCCAGCAGCTCGACTAGCGGGGCCTACGAGCAGTACTTC,CASSSTSGAYEQYF
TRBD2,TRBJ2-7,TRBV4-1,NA,TGCGCCAGCAGCCAAATTTTAGCGGGGGCCCTTTCCTACGAGCAGTACTTC,CASSQILAGALSYEQYF
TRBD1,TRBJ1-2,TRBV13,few,TGTGCCAGCAGCCAGGCACAGGGGGTATACGGCTACACCTTC,CASSQAQGVYGYTF
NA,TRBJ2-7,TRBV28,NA,TGTGCCAGCAGTCCCCCAGGCGTTTCCTCCTACGAGCAGTACTTC,CASSPPGVSSYEQYF
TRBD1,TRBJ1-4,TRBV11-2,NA,TGTGCCAGCAGCTTGGGGACAGGGCCTGAAAAACTGTTTTTT,CASSLGTGPEKLFF
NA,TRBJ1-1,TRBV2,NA,TGTGCCAGCAGTGAAGCGTTAGGAACGGCGAACACTGAAGCTTTCTTT,CASSEALGTANTEAFF
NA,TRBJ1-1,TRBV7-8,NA,TGTGCCAGCAGCTTAGAGTCTTGGACAGTGAACACTGAAGCTTTCTTT,CASSLESWTVNTEAFF
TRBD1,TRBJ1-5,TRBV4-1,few,TGCGCCAGCAGCCAAGGGGACAGGGGTCCGCCCCAGCATTTT,CASSQGDRGPPQHF
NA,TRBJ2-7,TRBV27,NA,TGTGCCAGCAGAACAGGAGCCTACGAGCAGTACTTC,CASRTGAYEQYF
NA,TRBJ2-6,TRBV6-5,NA,TGTGCCAGCAGTCCGGCCCCGGGGGCCAACGTCCTGACTTTC,CASSPAPGANVLTF
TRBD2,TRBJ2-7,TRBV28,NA,TGTGCCAGCAGCCCTTACCCGGGACTAGCGGCCTCCGGTAGCTCCTACGAGCAGTACTTC,CASSPYPGLAASGSSYEQYF
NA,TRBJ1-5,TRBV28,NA,TGTGCCAGCACCCTACTTGGGGAAGGCAATCAGCCCCAGCATTTT,CASTLLGEGNQPQHF
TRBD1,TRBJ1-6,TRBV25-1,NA,TGTGCCAGCAGAGGGACAGGCTATAATTCACCCCTCCACTTT,CASRGTGYNSPLHF
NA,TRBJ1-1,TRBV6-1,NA,TGTGCCAGCAGTGAAACGTCATTGAACACTGAAGCTTTCTTT,CASSETSLNTEAFF
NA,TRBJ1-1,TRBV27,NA,TGTGCCAGCAGTTTGTCAGGTACGAACACTGAAGCTTTCTTT,CASSLSGTNTEAFF
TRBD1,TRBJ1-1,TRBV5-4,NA,TGTGCCAGCAGCTTGGTCAAGGGACAGGGAGACACTGAAGCTTTCTTT,CASSLVKGQGDTEAFF
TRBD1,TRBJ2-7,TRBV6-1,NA,TGTGCCAGCAGCCGACAGGGTTACGAGCAGTACTTC,CASSRQGYEQYF
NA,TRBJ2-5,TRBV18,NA,TGTGCCAGCTCACCACCAGGGGCGGGGGAGACCCAGTACTTC,CASSPPGAGETQYF
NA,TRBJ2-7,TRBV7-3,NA,TGTGCCAGCAGCTTACTCGGAGGGCGCGAGCAGTACTTC,CASSLLGGREQYF
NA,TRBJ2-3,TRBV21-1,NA,TGTGCCAGCAGCAACGGGACTAGCGGGAGTCGGGGGGATACGCAGTATTTT,CASSNGTSGSRGDTQYF
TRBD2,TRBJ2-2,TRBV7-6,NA,TGTGCCAGCAGCTCCGGGGGGGCGCTGATCGGGGAGCTGTTTTTT,CASSSGGALIGELFF
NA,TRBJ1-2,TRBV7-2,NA,TGTGCCAGCAGAGCTATGGGTGGGGCAGGGTATGGCTACACCTTC,CASRAMGGAGYGYTF
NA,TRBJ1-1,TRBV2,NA,TGTGCCAGCAGGGTTTACACTGAAGCTTTCTTT,CASRVYTEAFF
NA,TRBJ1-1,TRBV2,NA,TGTGCCAGCCGGGAATTCTCGAACACTGAAGCTTTCTTT,CASREFSNTEAFF
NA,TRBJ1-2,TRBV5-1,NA,TGCGCCAGCAGCCCAGGTCTTACAATCTATGGCTACACCTTC,CASSPGLTIYGYTF
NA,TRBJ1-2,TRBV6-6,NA,TGTGCCAGCAGTTACTCGCCGGGGAACTATGGCTACACCTTC,CASSYSPGNYGYTF
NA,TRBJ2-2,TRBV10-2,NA,TGCGCCAGCCACAACACCGGGGAGCTGTTTTTT,CASHNTGELFF
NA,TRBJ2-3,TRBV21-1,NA,TGTGCCAGCAGCACGAAAAGTCGGGGGCACACAGATACGCAGTATTTT,CASSTKSRGHTDTQYF
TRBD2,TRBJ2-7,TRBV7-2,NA,TGTGCCAGCAGCTTGCTAGCGGGAGGGCTCTACGAGCAGTACTTC,CASSLLAGGLYEQYF
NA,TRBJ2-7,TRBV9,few,TGTGCCAGCAGCGTAGGTATGGGGCACGAGCAGTACTTC,CASSVGMGHEQYF
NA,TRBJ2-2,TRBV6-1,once,TGTGCCAGCAGTGAAAGGGCAGGATTGAACACCGGGGAGCTGTTTTTT,CASSERAGLNTGELFF
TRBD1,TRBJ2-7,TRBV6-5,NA,TGTGCCAGCAGTTACGGGACAGGGGTCCTCTACGAGCAGTACTTC,CASSYGTGVLYEQYF
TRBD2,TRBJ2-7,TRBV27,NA,TGTGCCAGCAGTTTCAGTACTAGCGGGAGGACGGCGCAGTACTTC,CASSFSTSGRTAQYF
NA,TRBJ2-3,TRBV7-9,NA,TGTGCCAGCAGCTTAGGGCAGGGAATGGATACGCAGTATTTT,CASSLGQGMDTQYF
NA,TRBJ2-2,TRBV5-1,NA,TGCGCCAGCAGCTTGGCGAGCGGAGCCACCGGGGAGCTGTTTTTT,CASSLASGATGELFF
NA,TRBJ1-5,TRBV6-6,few,TGTGCCAGCAGTTACAGGGATAGCAATCAGCCCCAGCATTTT,CASSYRDSNQPQHF
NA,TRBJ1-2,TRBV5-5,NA,TGTGCCAGCAGCTTGGAATCAGTTAACTATGGCTACACCTTC,CASSLESVNYGYTF
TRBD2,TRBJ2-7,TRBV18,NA,TGTGCCAGCTCACCAGCGGCGGGAGGGGGAGAGCAGTACTTC,CASSPAAGGGEQYF
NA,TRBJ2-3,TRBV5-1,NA,TGCGCCAGCAGCTTGGGTGAAGGCACAGATACGCAGTATTTT,CASSLGEGTDTQYF
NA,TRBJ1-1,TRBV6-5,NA,TGTGCCAGCACCCCCGGGGGTGGCACTGAAGCTTTCTTT,CASTPGGGTEAFF
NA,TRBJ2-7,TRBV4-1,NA,TGCGCCAGCAGCCAAGGGCAGGGGTCTTGGCGAAGCTCCTACGAGCAGTACTTC,CASSQGQGSWRSSYEQYF
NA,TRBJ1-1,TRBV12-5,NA,TGTGCTAGTGGTTTTTGGGCAGGGGCTGAAGCTTTCTTT,CASGFWAGAEAFF
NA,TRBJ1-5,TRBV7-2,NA,TGTGCCAGCAGCTTAACGGGCGGGGATCAGCCCCAGCATTTT,CASSLTGGDQPQHF
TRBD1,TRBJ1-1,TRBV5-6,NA,TGTGCCAGCAGCCTTGGGACAGGGGTGAAAACTGAAGCTTTCTTT,CASSLGTGVKTEAFF
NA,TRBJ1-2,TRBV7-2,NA,TGTGCCAGCAGCTTAAGGGGGGCCGTCTATGGCTACACCTTC,CASSLRGAVYGYTF
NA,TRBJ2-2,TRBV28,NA,TGTGCCAGCGGCATAATCCTCGGGGGGCCCGGGGAGCTGTTTTTT,CASGIILGGPGELFF
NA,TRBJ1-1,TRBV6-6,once,TGTGCCAGCAGCCCCGCGGTTGGAAACACTGAAGCTTTCTTT,CASSPAVGNTEAFF
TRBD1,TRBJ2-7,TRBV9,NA,TGTGCCAGCCGACAGGGGGCCAATGGCGAGCAGTACTTC,CASRQGANGEQYF
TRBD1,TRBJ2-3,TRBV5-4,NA,TGTGCCAGCAGCTCCCCACAGGGGGCGGTAGATACGCAGTATTTT,CASSSPQGAVDTQYF